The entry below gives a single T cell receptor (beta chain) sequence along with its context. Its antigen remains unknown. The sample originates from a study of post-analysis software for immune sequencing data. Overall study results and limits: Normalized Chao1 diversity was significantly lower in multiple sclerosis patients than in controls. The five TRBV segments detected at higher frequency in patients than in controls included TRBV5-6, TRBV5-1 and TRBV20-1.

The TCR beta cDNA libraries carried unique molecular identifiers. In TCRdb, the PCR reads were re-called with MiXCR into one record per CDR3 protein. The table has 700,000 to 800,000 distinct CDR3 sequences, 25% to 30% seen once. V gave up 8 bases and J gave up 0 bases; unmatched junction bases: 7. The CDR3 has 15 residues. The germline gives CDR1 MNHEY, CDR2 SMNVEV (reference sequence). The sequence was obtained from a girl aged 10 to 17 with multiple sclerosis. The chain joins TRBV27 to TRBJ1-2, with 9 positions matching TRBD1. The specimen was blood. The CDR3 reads CASQKQGASNYGYTF. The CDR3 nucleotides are TGTGCCAGCCAAAAACAGGGGGCGTCTAACTATGGCTACACCTTC.